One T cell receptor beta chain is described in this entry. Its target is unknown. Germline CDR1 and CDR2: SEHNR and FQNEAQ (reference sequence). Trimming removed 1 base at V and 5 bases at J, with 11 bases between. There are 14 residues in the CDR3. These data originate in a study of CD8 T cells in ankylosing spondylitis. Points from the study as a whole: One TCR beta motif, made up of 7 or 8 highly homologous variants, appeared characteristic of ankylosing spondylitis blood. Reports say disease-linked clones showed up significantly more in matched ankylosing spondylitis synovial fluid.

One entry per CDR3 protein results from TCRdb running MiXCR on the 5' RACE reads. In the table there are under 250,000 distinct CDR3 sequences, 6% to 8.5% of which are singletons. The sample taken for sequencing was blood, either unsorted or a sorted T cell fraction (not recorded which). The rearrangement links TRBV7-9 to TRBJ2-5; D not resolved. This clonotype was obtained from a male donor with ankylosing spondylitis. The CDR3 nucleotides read TGTGCCAGCAGCTTAGTTGACCGGCGGGAGACCCAGTACTTC. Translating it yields CASSLVDRRETQYF.